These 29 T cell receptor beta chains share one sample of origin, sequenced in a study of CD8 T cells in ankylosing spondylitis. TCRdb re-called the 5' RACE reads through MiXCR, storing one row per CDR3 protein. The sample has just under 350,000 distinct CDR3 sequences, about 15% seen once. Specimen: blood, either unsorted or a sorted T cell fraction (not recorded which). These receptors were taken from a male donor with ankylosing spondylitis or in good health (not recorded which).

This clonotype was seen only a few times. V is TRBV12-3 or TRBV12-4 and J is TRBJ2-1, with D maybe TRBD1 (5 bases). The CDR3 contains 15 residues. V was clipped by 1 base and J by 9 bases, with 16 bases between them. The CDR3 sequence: CASSLGQKAAIEQFF. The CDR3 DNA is TGTGCCAGCAGTTTAGGACAGAAGGCAGCGATTGAGCAGTTCTTC.

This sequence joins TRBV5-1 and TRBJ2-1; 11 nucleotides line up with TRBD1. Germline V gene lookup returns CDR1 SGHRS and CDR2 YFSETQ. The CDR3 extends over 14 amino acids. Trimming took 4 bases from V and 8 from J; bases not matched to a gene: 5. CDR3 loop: CASSRGTGGHEQFF. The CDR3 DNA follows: TGCGCCAGCAGCCGCGGGACAGGGGGGCATGAGCAGTTCTTC.

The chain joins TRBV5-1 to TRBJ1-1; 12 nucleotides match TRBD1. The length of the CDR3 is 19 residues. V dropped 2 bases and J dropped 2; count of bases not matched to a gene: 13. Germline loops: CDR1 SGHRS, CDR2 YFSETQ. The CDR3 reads CASSFRDRGLWGSNTEAFF. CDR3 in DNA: TGCGCCAGCAGCTTCCGGGACAGGGGGCTGTGGGGGAGTAACACTGAAGCTTTCTTT.

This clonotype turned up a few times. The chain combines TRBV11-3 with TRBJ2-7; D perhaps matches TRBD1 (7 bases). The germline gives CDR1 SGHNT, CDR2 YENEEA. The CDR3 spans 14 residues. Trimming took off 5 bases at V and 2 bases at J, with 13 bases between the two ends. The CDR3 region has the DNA TGTGCCAGCAGCCCGGGCGGGACAGCCTACGAGCAGTACTTC. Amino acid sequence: CASSPGGTAYEQYF.

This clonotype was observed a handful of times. CDR3: CASSVDLSGNTIYF. The CDR3 region has the DNA TGTGCCAGCAGCGTAGACCTCTCTGGAAACACCATATATTTT. The rearrangement uses TRBV9 and TRBJ1-3; D remains ambiguous. Germline loops: CDR1 SGDLS, CDR2 YYNGEE. This CDR3 contains 14 residues. Trimming cost V 0 bases and J 0 bases, with 4 bases left between them.

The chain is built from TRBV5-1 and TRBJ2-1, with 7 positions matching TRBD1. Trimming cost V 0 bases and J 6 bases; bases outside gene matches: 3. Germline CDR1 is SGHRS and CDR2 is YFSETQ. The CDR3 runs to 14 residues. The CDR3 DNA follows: TGCGCCAGCAGCTTGGGCGACAGGGCCAATGAGCAGTTCTTC. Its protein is CASSLGDRANEQFF.

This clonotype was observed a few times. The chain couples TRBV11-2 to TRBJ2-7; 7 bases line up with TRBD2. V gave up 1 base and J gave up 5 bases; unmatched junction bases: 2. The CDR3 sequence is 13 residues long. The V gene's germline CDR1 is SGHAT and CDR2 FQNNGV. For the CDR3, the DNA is TGTGCCAGCAGCTTAGCTGGGAGGGACGAGCAGTACTTC. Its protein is CASSLAGRDEQYF.

CDR3 nucleotides: TGCAGTGCTAGAGATCCTAGCGGGAAGGGGGATACGCAGTATTTT. Amino acids: CSARDPSGKGDTQYF. V usage is TRBV20-1 and J usage is TRBJ2-3, with 9 bases lining up with TRBD2. V shed 0 bases, J shed 6 bases, and the junction held 7 bases outside the gene matches. Germline V CDR1 and CDR2: DFQATT, SNEGSKA (reference sequence). The length of the CDR3 is 15 residues.

CDR3 sequence: CASVSGTGLNEQFF. The DNA of the CDR3 is TGTGCCAGCGTTTCCGGGACAGGTTTGAATGAGCAGTTCTTC. The chain uses TRBV2 and TRBJ2-1, with TRBD1 matching over 8 bases. The CDR3 loop spans 14 amino acids. The J segment lost 7 bases and the V segment lost 8 bases, leaving 10 bases of the junction unmatched. CDR1 SNHLY and CDR2 FYNNEI come from the germline V gene.

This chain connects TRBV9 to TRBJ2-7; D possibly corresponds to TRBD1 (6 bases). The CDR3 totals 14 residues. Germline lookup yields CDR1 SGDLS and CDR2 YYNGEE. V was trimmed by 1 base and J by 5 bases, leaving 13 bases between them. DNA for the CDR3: TGTGCCAGCAGCGTACAGGGTAAGGGGGACGAGCAGTACTTC. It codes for CASSVQGKGDEQYF. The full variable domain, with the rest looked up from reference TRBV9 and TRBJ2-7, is DSGVTQTPKHLITATGQRVTLRCSPRSGDLSVYWYQQSLDQGLQFLIQYYNGEERAKGNILERFSAQQFPDLHSELNLSSLELGDSALYFCASSVQGKGDEQYFGPGTRLTVT.

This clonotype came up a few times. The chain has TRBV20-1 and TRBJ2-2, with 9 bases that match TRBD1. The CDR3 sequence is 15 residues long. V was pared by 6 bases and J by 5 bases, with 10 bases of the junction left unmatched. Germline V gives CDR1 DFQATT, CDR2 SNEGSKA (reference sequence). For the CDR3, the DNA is TGCAGTGCACTAGTGGGACAGGGAGCGACCGGGGAGCTGTTTTTT. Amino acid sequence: CSALVGQGATGELFF.

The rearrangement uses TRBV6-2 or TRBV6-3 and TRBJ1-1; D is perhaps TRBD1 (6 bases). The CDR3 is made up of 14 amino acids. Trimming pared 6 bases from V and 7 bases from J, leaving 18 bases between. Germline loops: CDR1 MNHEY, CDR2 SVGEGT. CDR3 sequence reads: CASRPTGPFNEAFF. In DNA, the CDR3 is TGTGCCAGCAGGCCAACAGGGCCTTTTAATGAAGCTTTCTTT.

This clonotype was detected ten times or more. CDR3 coding DNA: TGTGCCAGCACCCCATGGCAGGACGAGACCCAGTACTTC. This sequence encodes CASTPWQDETQYF. The chain has TRBV6-2 or TRBV6-3 and TRBJ2-5; D is undetermined. Germline V gene data show CDR1 as MNHEY and CDR2 as SVGEGT. This CDR3 has 13 residues. The V end was cut by 7 bases, the J end by 5 bases, with 14 bases between.

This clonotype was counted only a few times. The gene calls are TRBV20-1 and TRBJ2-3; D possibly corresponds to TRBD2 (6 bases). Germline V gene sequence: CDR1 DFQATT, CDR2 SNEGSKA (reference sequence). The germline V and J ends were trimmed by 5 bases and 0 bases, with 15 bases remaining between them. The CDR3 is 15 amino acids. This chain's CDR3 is CSASSPGDSTDTQYF. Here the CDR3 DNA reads TGCAGTGCTTCCTCTCCGGGAGATAGCACAGATACGCAGTATTTT.

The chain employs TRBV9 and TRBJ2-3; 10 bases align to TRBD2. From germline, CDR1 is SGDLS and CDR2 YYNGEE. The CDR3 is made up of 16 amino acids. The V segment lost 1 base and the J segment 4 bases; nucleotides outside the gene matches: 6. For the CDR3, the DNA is TGTGCCAGCAGCGTACCGACTAGCGGGCGGGCAGATACGCAGTATTTT. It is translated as CASSVPTSGRADTQYF.

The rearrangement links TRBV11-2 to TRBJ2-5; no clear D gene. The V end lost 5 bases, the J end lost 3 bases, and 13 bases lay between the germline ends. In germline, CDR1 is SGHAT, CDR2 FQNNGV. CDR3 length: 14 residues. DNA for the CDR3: TGTGCCAGCAGCCCACAAACGGCGGAAGAGACCCAGTACTTC. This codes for CASSPQTAEETQYF.

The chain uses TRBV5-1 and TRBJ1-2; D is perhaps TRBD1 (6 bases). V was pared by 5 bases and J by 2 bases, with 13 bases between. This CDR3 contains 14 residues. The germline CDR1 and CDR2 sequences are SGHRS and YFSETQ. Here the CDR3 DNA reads TGCGCCAGCAGGGGGGACATCACCAACTATGGCTACACCTTC. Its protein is CASRGDITNYGYTF.

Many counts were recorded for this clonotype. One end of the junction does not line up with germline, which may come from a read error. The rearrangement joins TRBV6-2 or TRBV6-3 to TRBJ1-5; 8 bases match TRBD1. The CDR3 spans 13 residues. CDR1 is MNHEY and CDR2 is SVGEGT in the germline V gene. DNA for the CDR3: TGCGCCAGCAGCTTAACAGGGGGTCAGCCCCAGCATTTT. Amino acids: CASSLTGGQPQHF.

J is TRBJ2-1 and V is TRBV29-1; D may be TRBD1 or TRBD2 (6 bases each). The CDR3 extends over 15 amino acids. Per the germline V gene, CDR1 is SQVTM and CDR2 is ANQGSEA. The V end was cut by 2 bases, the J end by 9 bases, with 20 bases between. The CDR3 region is CSVERGTPLRGEQFF. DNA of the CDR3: TGCAGCGTTGAACGGGGGACACCCCTCCGAGGTGAGCAGTTCTTC.

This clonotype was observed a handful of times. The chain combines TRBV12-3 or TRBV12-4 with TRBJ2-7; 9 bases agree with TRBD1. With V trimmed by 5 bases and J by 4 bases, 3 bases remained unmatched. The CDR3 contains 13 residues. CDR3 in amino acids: CASSIGTGYEQYF. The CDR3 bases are TGTGCCAGCAGTATCGGGACAGGGTACGAGCAGTACTTC.

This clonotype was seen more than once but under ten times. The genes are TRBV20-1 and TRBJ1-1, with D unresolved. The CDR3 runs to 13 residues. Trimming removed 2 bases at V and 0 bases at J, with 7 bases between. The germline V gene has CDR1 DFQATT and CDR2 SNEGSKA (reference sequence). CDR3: CSARPLMNTEAFF. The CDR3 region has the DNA TGCAGTGCTAGACCCCTCATGAACACTGAAGCTTTCTTT.

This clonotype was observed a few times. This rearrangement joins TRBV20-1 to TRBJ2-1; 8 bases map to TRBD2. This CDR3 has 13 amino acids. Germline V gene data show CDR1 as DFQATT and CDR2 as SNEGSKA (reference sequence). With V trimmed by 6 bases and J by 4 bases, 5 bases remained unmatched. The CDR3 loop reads CSASSGPYNEQFF. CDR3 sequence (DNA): TGCAGTGCCTCTAGCGGGCCATACAATGAGCAGTTCTTC.

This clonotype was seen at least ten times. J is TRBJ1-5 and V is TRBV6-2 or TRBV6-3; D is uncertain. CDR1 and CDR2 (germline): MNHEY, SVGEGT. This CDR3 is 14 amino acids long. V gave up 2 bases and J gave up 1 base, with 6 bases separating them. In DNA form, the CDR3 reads TGTGCCAGCAGTTACGTGAAGAGCAATCAGCCCCAGCATTTT. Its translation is CASSYVKSNQPQHF.

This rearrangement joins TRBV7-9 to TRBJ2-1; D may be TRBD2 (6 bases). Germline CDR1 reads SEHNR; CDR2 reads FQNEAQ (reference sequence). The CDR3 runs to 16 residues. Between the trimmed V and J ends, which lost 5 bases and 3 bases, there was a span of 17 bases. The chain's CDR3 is CASSPPAGTHYNEQFF. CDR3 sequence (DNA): TGTGCCAGCAGCCCCCCGGCGGGAACCCACTACAATGAGCAGTTCTTC.

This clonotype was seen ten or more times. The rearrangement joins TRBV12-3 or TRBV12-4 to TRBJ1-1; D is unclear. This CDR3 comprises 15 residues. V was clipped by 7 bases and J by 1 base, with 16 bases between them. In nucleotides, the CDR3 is TGTGCCAGCATCCCTGGGCTGGTTCAGAACACTGAAGCTTTCTTT. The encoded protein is CASIPGLVQNTEAFF.

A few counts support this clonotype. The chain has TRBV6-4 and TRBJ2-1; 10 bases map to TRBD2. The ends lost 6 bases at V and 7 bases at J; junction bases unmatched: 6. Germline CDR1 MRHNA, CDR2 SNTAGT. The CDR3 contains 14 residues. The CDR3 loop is CASRPTSGWNEQFF. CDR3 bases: TGTGCCAGCAGACCGACTAGCGGGTGGAATGAGCAGTTCTTC.

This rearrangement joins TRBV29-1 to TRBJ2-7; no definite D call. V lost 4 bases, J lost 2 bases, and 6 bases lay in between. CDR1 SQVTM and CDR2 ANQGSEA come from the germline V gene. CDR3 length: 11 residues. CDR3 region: CSVVETYEQYF. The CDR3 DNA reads TGCAGCGTTGTTGAGACCTACGAGCAGTACTTC.

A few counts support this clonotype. Written as DNA, the CDR3 is TGTGCCAGCTCACCCCGCCGGACAGATGGCTACACCTTC. Translated: CASSPRRTDGYTF. The gene calls are TRBV18 and TRBJ1-2, with a tentative D call TRBD1 (6 bases). CDR1 is KGHSH and CDR2 is LQKENI in the germline V gene. Trimming took off 3 bases at V and 6 bases at J, with 11 bases between the two ends. The CDR3 spans 13 residues.

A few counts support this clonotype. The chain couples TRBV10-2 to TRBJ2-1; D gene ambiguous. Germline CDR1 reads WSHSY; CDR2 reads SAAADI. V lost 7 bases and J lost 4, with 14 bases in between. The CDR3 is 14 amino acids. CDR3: CASNNLTVYNEQFF. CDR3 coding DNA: TGCGCCAGCAATAACCTGACGGTATACAATGAGCAGTTCTTC.